This T cell receptor beta chain emerged from a study of breast tumors, draining lymph nodes, adjacent tissues. CDR1 and CDR2 from the germline V gene are SNHLY and FYNNEI. The CDR3 length is 16 residues. Using its own MiXCR run on the multiplex PCR reads, TCRdb lists one record per CDR3 protein. The repertoire holds around 14,000 distinct CDR3 sequences, with about three fifths as singletons. In the case of this clonotype: The junction departs from the called germline gene at one end, perhaps through a read error.

The chain combines TRBV2 with TRBJ2-1, with 9 bases matching TRBD2. The sequenced material came from tumor-adjacent breast tissue. The clonotype originates from a female donor with breast cancer. Some clones in this sample may be carry-over from other donors' samples. The CDR3 loop is CASSLKLAGAPNEQFF. In DNA, the CDR3 is TGCGCCAGCAGTCTGAAACTAGCGGGTGCCCCCAATGAGCAGTTCTTC.